This TCR beta chain comes out of a study of blood T cell repertoires in COVID-19. Study-wide context: There were acute and convalescent COVID-19 samples, and they came from the United States, Italy and Spain. In each case, the material was cDNA or gDNA derived from T cells, B-cell-depleted T cells, or PBMCs.

Original processing methods: How many nucleated cells were present was estimated from reference gene primer amplification. Data came from immunoSEQ multiplex PCR; TCRdb stores just in-frame clones and leaves some out. The V and J calls and clone size were taken over from that table, and D and trimming were inferred from the DNA. The data show under 350,000 clones, 85% to 90% seen once. Germline loops: CDR1 MGHRA, CDR2 YSYEKL. The ends were cut back, 0 bases at V and 9 bases at J, with 9 bases in the middle. CDR3 size: 13 residues. The receptor was derived from a man aged 18-30 years with active or convalescent COVID-19. The source material was peripheral blood. This sequence joins TRBV4-1 and TRBJ1-5; D gene ambiguous. The CDR3 loop is CASSQDVAGPQHF. The DNA of the CDR3 is TGCGCCAGCAGCCAAGATGTCGCCGGGCCCCAGCATTTT.